The 29 T cell receptor beta chains presented below share a single source sample, sequenced in a study of OX40 agonist ivuxolimab in advanced cancers. Libraries were made using the immunoSEQ multiplex PCR assay. This immuneACCESS table, as held by TCRdb, lists in-frame sequences with V and J called but not all clones. Of the missing ones, under half trace to an unresolved V gene in checked studies; the others have no known cause. Within this sample are under 85,000 clones, with approximately 93% of them counted one time only. The top ten clonotypes cover around 21% of the sample. The material was CD4+ or CD8+ T cells sorted from blood, obtained in a trial of the OX40 agonist ivuxolimab. Receptors were obtained from an adult with an advanced solid tumor such as melanoma, head and neck, liver or kidney cancer.

V usage is TRBV7-9 and J usage is TRBJ1-3; 8 bases agree with TRBD1. Trimming cost V 4 bases and J 0 bases; bases outside gene matches: 2. The germline V gene encodes CDR1 SEHNR and CDR2 FQNEAQ (reference sequence). This CDR3 contains 15 residues. The CDR3 nucleotides are TGTGCCAGCAGCTGGACAGGGACCTCTGGAAACACCATATATTTT. Amino acid sequence: CASSWTGTSGNTIYF.

V usage is TRBV7-6 and J usage is TRBJ1-1; the D is unclear. The CDR3 sequence is 14 residues long. V was shortened by 1 base and J by 6 bases, with 12 bases between the two germline ends. Germline lookup yields CDR1 SGHVS and CDR2 FNYEAQ. The CDR3 sequence is CASSLDDDLAEAFF. The CDR3 nucleotides are TGTGCCAGCAGCTTAGACGACGATTTGGCTGAAGCTTTCTTT.

The V and J genes are TRBV7-9 and TRBJ2-7; no definite D call. Germline values: CDR1 SEHNR, CDR2 FQNEAQ (reference sequence). CDR3 length: 12 residues. The V end was cut by 5 bases, the J end by 2 bases, with 7 bases between. The CDR3 DNA is TGTGCCAGCAGCCTTCACCCCTACGAGCAGTACTTC. It is translated as CASSLHPYEQYF.

V usage is TRBV11-2 and J usage is TRBJ2-7; D is possibly TRBD1 (6 bases). Trimming shortened V by 3 bases and J by 0 bases, and 12 bases separated the two germline ends. Germline assignment: CDR1 SGHAT and CDR2 FQNNGV. The CDR3 covers 15 residues. The CDR3 region has the DNA TGTGCCAGCAGCTTCACTGGGGGCGGCTCCTACGAGCAGTACTTC. Translation gives CASSFTGGGSYEQYF.

The chain employs TRBV7-9 and TRBJ2-4; D may be TRBD1 (5 bases). Germline V gene sequence: CDR1 SEHNR, CDR2 FQNEAQ (reference sequence). The V gene lost 5 bases and the J gene lost 5 bases, with 13 bases spanning the gap. The CDR3 loop spans 14 amino acids. Here the CDR3 reads CASSPRQTENIQYF. DNA for the CDR3: TGTGCCAGCAGCCCGCGACAGACCGAAAACATTCAGTACTTC.

V is TRBV28 and J is TRBJ2-5; 7 positions match TRBD2. After removal of 5 bases from V and 5 bases from J, the junction contained 5 bases not matched to a gene. Germline-derived CDR1 and CDR2 are MDHEN and SYDVKM. This CDR3 spans 13 amino acids. CDR3 loop: CASSREGGETQYF. The DNA for the CDR3 is TGTGCCAGCAGTAGGGAGGGAGGGGAGACCCAGTACTTC. Together with reference TRBV28 and TRBJ2-5, the CDR3 gives the full variable domain: DVKVTQSSRYLVKRTGEKVFLECVQDMDHENMFWYRQDPGLGLRLIYFSYDVKMKEKGDIPEGYSVSREKKERFSLILESASTNQTSMYLCASSREGGETQYFGPGTRLLVL.

V and J are TRBV11-2 and TRBJ2-2, with no clear D. Trimming stripped 1 base from V and 4 bases from J, with 13 bases between. This CDR3 has 16 amino acids. The germline V gene encodes CDR1 SGHAT and CDR2 FQNNGV. The chain's CDR3 is CASSLGVRGLTGELFF. In nucleotides, the CDR3 is TGTGCCAGCAGCTTAGGTGTTCGAGGTCTCACCGGGGAGCTGTTTTTT.

The V call is TRBV7-2, the J call TRBJ2-3; 11 bases align to TRBD2. This CDR3 comprises 16 residues. Trimming took 5 bases from V and 1 from J; bases not matched to a gene: 5. Germline V gene lookup returns CDR1 SGHTA and CDR2 FQGNSA. The CDR3 is CASSPPLAGGTDTQYF. In DNA form, the CDR3 reads TGTGCCAGCAGCCCGCCACTAGCGGGAGGCACAGATACGCAGTATTTT.

This clone was observed a few times. In nucleotides, the CDR3 is TGTGCCAGCAGCCAAGATTGGCCAGGCTCCTACGAGCAGTACTTC. Amino acid sequence: CASSQDWPGSYEQYF. This chain links TRBV4-2 with TRBJ2-7; unclear D gene. The CDR3 runs to 15 residues. Germline CDR1 LGHNA, CDR2 YNFKEQ. The V end lost 0 bases, the J end lost 0 bases, and 9 bases lay between the germline ends.

The chain couples TRBV7-3 to TRBJ1-1; D is uncertain. The V end lost 2 bases, the J end lost 0 bases, and 10 bases lay between the germline ends. This CDR3 region has 15 residues. Germline V gene lookup returns CDR1 SGHTA and CDR2 FQGTGA. The CDR3 is CASSLVGSVNTEAFF. The DNA for the CDR3 is TGTGCCAGCAGCTTAGTTGGGTCGGTGAACACTGAAGCTTTCTTT.

The rearrangement joins TRBV9 to TRBJ2-5; D perhaps matches TRBD1 (5 bases). CDR3 length: 14 amino acids. Germline V gene lookup returns CDR1 SGDLS and CDR2 YYNGEE. The V gene lost 0 bases and the J gene lost 5 bases, with 11 bases spanning the gap. In nucleotides, the CDR3 is TGTGCCAGCAGCGTAGGTAGGGGTTCGGAGACCCAGTACTTC. It is translated as CASSVGRGSETQYF.

This chain uses TRBV7-2 with TRBJ2-7; D remains ambiguous. CDR1 is SGHTA and CDR2 is FQGNSA in the germline V gene. Trimming left V 5 bases short and J 5 bases short, with 13 bases between. The CDR3 runs 13 residues. DNA for the CDR3: TGTGCCAGCAGCGGAGAGTGGGTCGACGAGCAGTACTTC. Amino acids: CASSGEWVDEQYF.

This chain connects TRBV5-6 to TRBJ1-5; 10 nucleotides line up with TRBD1. The V segment lost 4 bases and the J segment 2 bases; nucleotides outside the gene matches: 3. The CDR3 contains 15 residues. Germline lookup yields CDR1 SGHDT and CDR2 YYEEEE. The CDR3 loop is CASSPGTGGNQPQHF. The CDR3, as DNA: TGTGCCAGCAGCCCCGGGACAGGGGGCAATCAGCCCCAGCATTTT.

Written as DNA, the CDR3 is TGTGCCAGCAGTCCCACAGGGGTCAATGAGCAGTTCTTC. It encodes CASSPTGVNEQFF. The rearrangement uses TRBV6-5 and TRBJ2-1; the match to TRBD1 covers 7 bases. The CDR3 has 13 residues. Germline loops: CDR1 MNHEY, CDR2 SVGAGI. V shed 5 bases and J 6 bases; nucleotides not matched to a gene: 4.

This clone appeared a few times. This chain connects TRBV6-5 to TRBJ1-5, with D possibly TRBD1 on 5 matching bases. The V and J ends lost 6 bases and 2 bases respectively, with 11 bases between them. From germline, CDR1 is MNHEY and CDR2 SVGAGI. This CDR3 has 14 residues. The CDR3 DNA sequence: TGTGCCAGCAGGGGGGGTAGGGGCAATCAGCCCCAGCATTTT. Its translation is CASRGGRGNQPQHF.

The DNA for the CDR3 is TGTGCCAGCAGCTTAGCCTTTCAGGGTCTAGCCAAAAACATTCAGTACTTC. It encodes CASSLAFQGLAKNIQYF. The chain combines TRBV7-2 with TRBJ2-4, with D possibly matching TRBD1 (5 bases). Trimming cost V 0 bases and J 0 bases, with 12 bases left between them. This CDR3 comprises 17 residues. From germline, CDR1 is SGHTA and CDR2 FQGNSA. The whole variable domain, filled in from reference TRBV7-2 and TRBJ2-4, reads GAGVSQSPSNKVTEKGKDVELRCDPISGHTALYWYRQSLGQGLEFLIYFQGNSAPDKSGLPSDRFSAERTGGSVSTLTIQRTQQEDSAVYLCASSLAFQGLAKNIQYFGAGTRLSVL.

This chain joins TRBV2 and TRBJ1-4; 9 positions agree with TRBD1. The length of the CDR3 is 16 residues. J gave up 3 bases and V 2 bases, and 4 bases lay outside the gene matches. Germline V gene sequence: CDR1 SNHLY, CDR2 FYNNEI. CDR3 DNA: TGTGCCAGCAGTGAACCACAGGGGGCAGCTAATGAAAAACTGTTTTTT. Amino acids: CASSEPQGAANEKLFF.

Here the CDR3 reads CASSDDRRRIQETQYF. The CDR3 nucleotides read TGTGCCAGCAGTGATGACCGACGCAGGATCCAAGAGACCCAGTACTTC. J is TRBJ2-5 and V is TRBV2, with no clear D. Deletions cut 3 bases from V and 1 base from J, with 15 bases between. Looked up from germline, CDR1 is SNHLY and CDR2 is FYNNEI. The CDR3 contains 16 residues.

The rearrangement joins TRBV7-9 to TRBJ1-2; 8 positions match TRBD1. The CDR3 has 14 amino acids. V trimming: 6 bases; J trimming: 6 bases; junction bases outside the gene matches: 9. Germline V gene lookup returns CDR1 SEHNR and CDR2 FQNEAQ (reference sequence). The CDR3 DNA reads TGTGCCAGCAGAGGGGACAGGCCGTCGGATGGCTACACCTTC. Translation: CASRGDRPSDGYTF.

This rearrangement joins TRBV7-2 to TRBJ1-2, with 9 bases matching TRBD1. Germline loops: CDR1 SGHTA, CDR2 FQGNSA. V dropped 0 bases and J dropped 5; count of bases not matched to a gene: 10. CDR3 size: 17 residues. The CDR3 sequence is CASSLASVRDRDYGYTF. The CDR3 DNA is TGTGCCAGCAGCTTAGCGTCCGTTCGGGACAGGGATTATGGCTACACCTTC.

V and J are TRBV6-1 and TRBJ1-5; a weak D match, TRBD1 (6 bases). The CDR3 sequence is 17 residues long. V was clipped by 3 bases and J by 9 bases, with 24 bases between them. Germline-derived CDR1 and CDR2 are MNHNS and SASEGT. The CDR3 here is CASSEDSLNYPTLPQHF. DNA of the CDR3: TGTGCCAGCAGTGAGGACAGCCTCAACTACCCTACACTGCCCCAGCATTTT.

This chain joins TRBV7-3 and TRBJ2-2; tentative D call: TRBD2 (6 bases). Per the germline V gene, CDR1 is SGHTA and CDR2 is FQGTGA. The CDR3 loop spans 15 amino acids. V lost 2 bases to trimming and J lost 2 bases, with 9 bases between them. The CDR3 loop reads CASSLFGRNTGELFF. In DNA, the CDR3 is TGTGCCAGCAGCTTATTCGGGAGAAACACCGGGGAGCTGTTTTTT. Supplemented by reference TRBV7-3 and TRBJ2-2, the full variable domain reads GAGVSQTPSNKVTEKGKYVELRCDPISGHTALYWYRQSLGQGPEFLIYFQGTGAADDSGLPNDRFFAVRPEGSVSTLKIQRTERGDSAVYLCASSLFGRNTGELFFGEGSRLTVL.

V and J are TRBV5-5 and TRBJ1-1; D remains unclear. Germline CDR1 reads SGHKS; CDR2 reads YYEKEE (reference sequence). Trimming took off 2 bases at V and 1 base at J, with 6 bases between the two ends. The length of the CDR3 is 13 residues. The CDR3 loop reads CASSLVPNTEAFF. CDR3 nucleotide sequence: TGTGCCAGCAGCTTAGTGCCGAACACTGAAGCTTTCTTT.

The chain links TRBV11-2 to TRBJ2-5, with no clear D. The CDR3 loop spans 14 amino acids. The germline V and J ends were trimmed by 5 bases and 1 base, with 11 bases remaining between them. Germline lookup yields CDR1 SGHAT and CDR2 FQNNGV. CDR3 DNA sequence: TGTGCCAGCAGCCCCGGGCCCTCCCAAGAGACCCAGTACTTC. It is translated as CASSPGPSQETQYF. The variable domain in full, with the rest retrieved from reference TRBV11-2 and TRBJ2-5, is EAGVAQSPRYKIIEKRQSVAFWCNPISGHATLYWYQQILGQGPKLLIQFQNNGVVDDSQLPKDRFSAERLKGVDSTLKIQPAKLEDSAVYLCASSPGPSQETQYFGPGTRLLVL.

This clone was counted a single time. V is TRBV6-5 and J is TRBJ2-5; TRBD2 aligns across 11 bases. From germline, CDR1 is MNHEY and CDR2 SVGAGI. The ends lost 5 bases at V and 0 bases at J; junction bases unmatched: 2. CDR3 length equals 15 residues. CDR3 bases: TGTGCCAGCAGTACTAGCGGGGGTTACCAAGAGACCCAGTACTTC. Translation gives CASSTSGGYQETQYF.

This clone has only a few counts. The chain recombines TRBV12-5 with TRBJ1-2; D perhaps matches TRBD1 (6 bases). This CDR3 comprises 13 residues. From germline, CDR1 is LGHNT and CDR2 FRNRAP. V dropped 1 base and J dropped 8 bases, with 11 bases sitting between them. CDR3 loop: CASGLAHRDGYTF. Written as DNA, the CDR3 is TGTGCTAGTGGTTTGGCCCACAGGGACGGCTACACCTTC. Full variable domain (missing parts from reference TRBV12-5 and TRBJ1-2): DARVTQTPRHKVTEMGQEVTMRCQPILGHNTVFWYRQTMMQGLELLAYFRNRAPLDDSGMPKDRFSAEMPDATLATLKIQPSEPRDSAVYFCASGLAHRDGYTFGSGTRLTVV.

This clone was observed once. The rearrangement joins TRBV12-5 to TRBJ2-1; 8 bases are shared with TRBD2. Germline values: CDR1 LGHNT, CDR2 FRNRAP. With V trimmed by 4 bases and J by 0 bases, 8 bases remained unmatched. CDR3 size: 17 residues. The CDR3 loop is CASGSARSGSSYNEQFF. The CDR3 nucleotides read TGTGCTAGTGGTTCCGCCCGGAGCGGGAGCTCCTACAATGAGCAGTTCTTC.

Only one count was recorded for this clone. The V and J genes are TRBV7-2 and TRBJ2-3; TRBD2 matches 7 bases. The V segment lost 6 bases and the J segment 1 base; nucleotides outside the gene matches: 7. The CDR3 covers 15 residues. Germline values: CDR1 SGHTA, CDR2 FQGNSA. The CDR3 is CASSFFTSGTDTQYF. CDR3 sequence (DNA): TGTGCCAGCAGTTTTTTCACTAGCGGCACAGATACGCAGTATTTT.

The V call is TRBV2, the J call TRBJ2-7, with D perhaps TRBD2 (5 bases). The V gene lost 2 bases and the J gene lost 3 bases, with 8 bases spanning the gap. The germline V gene encodes CDR1 SNHLY and CDR2 FYNNEI. The CDR3 extends over 13 amino acids. The CDR3: CASSERGYYEQYF. In DNA, the CDR3 is TGTGCCAGCAGTGAACGCGGGTACTACGAGCAGTACTTC. The full variable domain, rest sourced from reference TRBV2 and TRBJ2-7, is EPEVTQTPSHQVTQMGQEVILRCVPISNHLYFYWYRQILGQKVEFLVSFYNNEISEKSEIFDDQFSVERPDGSNFTLKIRSTKLEDSAMYFCASSERGYYEQYFGPGTRLTVT.